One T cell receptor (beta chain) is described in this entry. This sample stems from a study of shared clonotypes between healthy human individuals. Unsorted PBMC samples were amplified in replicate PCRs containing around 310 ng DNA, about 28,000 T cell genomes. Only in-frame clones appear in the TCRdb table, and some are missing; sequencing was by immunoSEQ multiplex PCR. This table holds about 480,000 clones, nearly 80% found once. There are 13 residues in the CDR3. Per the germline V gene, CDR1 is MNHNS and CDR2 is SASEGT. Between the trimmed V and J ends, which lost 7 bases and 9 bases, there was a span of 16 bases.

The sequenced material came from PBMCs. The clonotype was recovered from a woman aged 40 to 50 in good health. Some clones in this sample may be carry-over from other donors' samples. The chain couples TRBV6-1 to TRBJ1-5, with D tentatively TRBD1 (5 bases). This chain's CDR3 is CASTLEGNGPQHF. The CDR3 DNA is TGTGCCAGCACCCTGGAGGGGAACGGGCCCCAGCATTTT.